Following are 30 T cell receptor beta chains from one sample sequenced in a study of OX40 agonist ivuxolimab in advanced cancers. Data came from immunoSEQ multiplex PCR; TCRdb stores just in-frame clones and leaves some out. The top ten hold about a tenth of the sample, which has roughly 63,000 clones, approximately 90% seen once. The material sequenced was CD4+ or CD8+ T cells sorted from blood, taken in a trial of the OX40 agonist ivuxolimab. The receptors derive from an adult with an advanced solid tumor such as melanoma, head and neck, liver or kidney cancer.

This rearrangement joins TRBV5-1 to TRBJ2-1; maybe TRBD1 (6 bases). The V gene lost 2 bases and the J gene lost 0 bases, with 12 bases spanning the gap. Germline V gene lookup returns CDR1 SGHRS and CDR2 YFSETQ. The CDR3 sequence is 16 residues long. Written as DNA, the CDR3 is TGCGCCAGCAGCTTCAGGGGTTCGAGCTCCTACAATGAGCAGTTCTTC. The encoded protein is CASSFRGSSSYNEQFF. Full variable domain (outside the CDR3, taken from reference TRBV5-1 and TRBJ2-1): KAGVTQTPRYLIKTRGQQVTLSCSPISGHRSVSWYQQTPGQGLQFLFEYFSETQRNKGNFPGRFSGRQFSNSRSEMNVSTLELGDSALYLCASSFRGSSSYNEQFFGPGTRLTVL.

The gene calls are TRBV2 and TRBJ2-1; the match to TRBD2 covers 10 bases. The CDR3 spans 14 residues. Trimming took 7 bases from V and 5 from J; bases not matched to a gene: 5. Germline-derived CDR1 and CDR2 are SNHLY and FYNNEI. The CDR3 bases are TGTGCCAGCACCCTAGCGGGAGATGACAATGAGCAGTTCTTC. Translated: CASTLAGDDNEQFF.

The chain links TRBV5-6 to TRBJ2-3; D is ambiguous. This CDR3 contains 15 residues. Germline assignment: CDR1 SGHDT and CDR2 YYEEEE. Deletions cut 0 bases from V and 5 bases from J, with 13 bases between. The CDR3 DNA reads as TGTGCCAGCAGCTTGGGTAGCTTCGGCCTAGATACGCAGTATTTT. Amino acid sequence: CASSLGSFGLDTQYF.

The chain couples TRBV19 to TRBJ1-2; perhaps TRBD1 as D (5 bases). Trimming pared 5 bases from V and 5 bases from J, leaving 12 bases between. The CDR3 has 13 residues. Germline CDR1 reads LNHDA; CDR2 reads SQIVND (reference sequence). The CDR3 loop reads CASSRGEGYGYTF. The CDR3 nucleotides read TGTGCCAGTAGTCGGGGCGAGGGGTATGGCTACACCTTC.

The chain links TRBV5-1 to TRBJ1-1; a weak D match, TRBD1 (5 bases). The CDR3 totals 15 residues. V lost 1 base and J lost 11, with 21 bases in between. The germline CDR1 and CDR2 sequences are SGHRS and YFSETQ. Here the CDR3 DNA reads TGCGCCAGCAGCTTGATAGGGCAGGGCCCCGTCGGGGCTTTCTTT. Its translation is CASSLIGQGPVGAFF.

Only one count was recorded for this clone. V usage is TRBV7-2 and J usage is TRBJ1-1; D remains ambiguous. The ends were cut back, 1 base at V and 1 base at J, with 10 bases in the middle. The CDR3 has 15 residues. The germline gives CDR1 SGHTA, CDR2 FQGNSA. The chain's CDR3 is CASSLVGRTNTEAFF. As DNA, the CDR3 is TGTGCCAGCAGCTTAGTTGGGCGGACGAACACTGAAGCTTTCTTT.

This clone was found once. The chain carries TRBV7-9 and TRBJ2-2, with D possibly matching TRBD1 (6 bases). Germline V gene lookup returns CDR1 SEHNR and CDR2 FQNEAQ (reference sequence). V lost 2 bases and J 5 bases, leaving 12 bases between the germline ends. The CDR3 length is 15 residues. The CDR3 nucleotides are TGTGCCAGCAGCTTACAAGGGGGTGGAACCGGGGAGCTGTTTTTT. Encoded protein: CASSLQGGGTGELFF.

The V gene is TRBV4-1, the J gene TRBJ1-5; D might be TRBD1 (6 bases). Germline CDR1 is MGHRA and CDR2 is YSYEKL. The V gene lost 4 bases and the J gene lost 6 bases, with 16 bases spanning the gap. The CDR3 has 15 amino acids. The CDR3: CASSPTGQGFQPQHF. The CDR3 DNA sequence: TGCGCCAGCAGCCCGACCGGGCAGGGGTTTCAGCCCCAGCATTTT.

The rearrangement joins TRBV9 to TRBJ2-3, with D unresolved. V lost 0 bases and J 6 bases, leaving 11 bases between the germline ends. This CDR3 has 14 residues. Germline V gives CDR1 SGDLS, CDR2 YYNGEE. The DNA of the CDR3 is TGTGCCAGCAGCGTAGGTTCTAGAACGGATACGCAGTATTTT. Residues: CASSVGSRTDTQYF.

The V and J genes are TRBV18 and TRBJ2-1; the D is unclear. This CDR3 has 13 residues. The V end was cut by 2 bases, the J end by 4 bases, with 6 bases between. From germline, CDR1 is KGHSH and CDR2 LQKENI. CDR3 residues: CASSPRVYNEQFF. CDR3 sequence (DNA): TGTGCCAGCTCACCAAGAGTTTACAATGAGCAGTTCTTC.

This chain connects TRBV6-5 to TRBJ1-4, with a weak D call TRBD1 (5 bases). V lost 6 bases and J 8 bases, leaving 16 bases between the germline ends. The CDR3 consists of 14 residues. Germline-derived CDR1 and CDR2 are MNHEY and SVGAGI. The CDR3 reads CASRAPGEREKLFF. As DNA, the CDR3 is TGTGCCAGCAGGGCCCCGGGGGAGCGAGAAAAACTGTTTTTT.

The V gene is TRBV6-4, the J gene TRBJ2-6; no definite D call. This CDR3 contains 17 residues. CDR1 is MRHNA, CDR2 SNTAGT, per germline. V was trimmed by 5 bases and J by 0 bases, leaving 14 bases between them. CDR3 nucleotide sequence: TGTGCCAGCAGTTCAGGTGGCAGCCCCTCTGGGGCCAACGTCCTGACTTTC. Amino acid sequence: CASSSGGSPSGANVLTF.

This chain connects TRBV5-1 to TRBJ1-1; perhaps TRBD1 as D (5 bases). V was trimmed by 0 bases and J by 0 bases, leaving 9 bases between them. The CDR3 runs 15 residues. From germline, CDR1 is SGHRS and CDR2 YFSETQ. Here the CDR3 DNA reads TGCGCCAGCAGCTTGGAAGCAGGGCTGAACACTGAAGCTTTCTTT. It specifies CASSLEAGLNTEAFF.

The chain carries TRBV18 and TRBJ1-6; D remains ambiguous. The germline V and J ends were trimmed by 3 bases and 0 bases, with 6 bases remaining between them. The V gene's germline CDR1 is KGHSH and CDR2 LQKENI. There are 15 residues in the CDR3. The CDR3 region is CASSPASSYNSPLHF. CDR3 nucleotide sequence: TGTGCCAGCTCACCTGCCAGCTCCTATAATTCACCCCTCCACTTT.

The chain joins TRBV9 to TRBJ2-2, with TRBD1 identical over 7 bases. J gave up 0 bases and V 1 base, and 9 bases lay outside the gene matches. Looked up from germline, CDR1 is SGDLS and CDR2 is YYNGEE. The CDR3 spans 18 residues. The CDR3 protein is CASSVKGQTIANTGELFF. In nucleotides, the CDR3 is TGTGCCAGCAGCGTAAAGGGACAGACTATCGCGAACACCGGGGAGCTGTTTTTT.

The chain recombines TRBV21-1 with TRBJ2-2; the table gives TRBD2 as D, unverified against the DNA. TRBV21-1 is classified as a pseudogene. This CDR3 is 16 amino acids long. The CDR3 DNA is TGTGCCAGCGGGAGGGTCCGGCCTCCCAATACCGGGGAGCTGTTTTTT. Its translation is CASGRVRPPNTGELFF.

This clone has only one observation. This chain links TRBV4-1 with TRBJ2-1; D ambiguous. Trimming shortened V by 0 bases and J by 4 bases, and 10 bases separated the two germline ends. Germline values: CDR1 MGHRA, CDR2 YSYEKL. The length of the CDR3 is 15 residues. Here the CDR3 DNA reads TGCGCCAGCAGCCAAGATGGGCTAGATTACAATGAGCAGTTCTTC. It is translated as CASSQDGLDYNEQFF.

The rearrangement links TRBV28 to TRBJ1-5; TRBD1 is a possible D gene (5 bases). Germline V gene lookup returns CDR1 MDHEN and CDR2 SYDVKM. The length of the CDR3 is 12 residues. Between the trimmed V and J ends, which lost 10 bases and 6 bases, there was a span of 13 bases. CDR3 sequence (DNA): TGTGCCACACACAGGAGGGGTCAGCCCCAGCATTTT. This gives the protein CATHRRGQPQHF.

The chain employs TRBV2 and TRBJ2-7; D is undetermined. Trimming took 8 bases from V and 0 from J, leaving 14 bases between them. Germline assignment: CDR1 SNHLY and CDR2 FYNNEI. CDR3 length: 14 residues. The CDR3 DNA reads as TGTGCCAGCCGCATGAGGCCGAGCTCCTACGAGCAGTACTTC. Its protein product is CASRMRPSSYEQYF.

This chain joins TRBV19 and TRBJ2-7, with 8 bases lining up with TRBD1. V shed 6 bases and J 0 bases; nucleotides not matched to a gene: 4. Germline CDR1 and CDR2: LNHDA and SQIVND (reference sequence). This CDR3 region has 14 residues. The CDR3 reads CASRSDRDSYEQYF. The CDR3 DNA follows: TGTGCCAGTAGATCGGACAGGGACTCCTACGAGCAGTACTTC.

The rearrangement uses TRBV7-9 and TRBJ1-1, with 7 bases aligning to TRBD1. The V gene end was trimmed by 5 bases and the J gene end by 4 bases; junction bases not matched to a gene: 7. CDR1 and CDR2 (germline): SEHNR, FQNEAQ (reference sequence). The CDR3 runs to 14 residues. The CDR3 here is CASSGTQGLTEAFF. The CDR3 DNA is TGTGCCAGCAGCGGAACACAGGGGCTCACTGAAGCTTTCTTT.

This clone was observed a single time. This chain links TRBV11-2 with TRBJ2-1; TRBD2 aligns across 11 bases. The V gene's germline CDR1 is SGHAT and CDR2 FQNNGV. This CDR3 region has 15 residues. J was trimmed by 7 bases and V by 5 bases; bases with no gene match: 7. The CDR3: CASSPRLAGLNEQFF. CDR3 coding DNA: TGTGCCAGCAGCCCAAGACTAGCGGGGTTAAATGAGCAGTTCTTC.

This chain connects TRBV9 to TRBJ1-2, with a weak D call TRBD1 (5 bases). Germline V gene lookup returns CDR1 SGDLS and CDR2 YYNGEE. The CDR3 is made up of 14 amino acids. V dropped 6 bases and J dropped 0 bases, with 12 bases sitting between them. CDR3 sequence reads: CASTLTAANYGYTF. As DNA, the CDR3 is TGTGCCAGCACTTTGACAGCAGCTAACTATGGCTACACCTTC.

The chain recombines TRBV28 with TRBJ2-1, with TRBD1 matching 8 bases. The trim removed 6 bases at V and 8 bases at J, leaving 21 bases unmatched. The CDR3 covers 18 residues. The germline V gene encodes CDR1 MDHEN and CDR2 SYDVKM. The CDR3 is CASRDRQGFVVIGDEQFF. CDR3 nucleotide sequence: TGTGCCAGCAGAGACCGACAGGGGTTCGTAGTTATAGGTGATGAGCAGTTCTTC.

The V call is TRBV6-1, the J call TRBJ1-5, with a tentative D call TRBD1 (5 bases). The V end lost 7 bases, the J end lost 1 base, and 11 bases lay between the germline ends. In germline, CDR1 is MNHNS, CDR2 SASEGT. The CDR3 sequence is 14 residues long. The CDR3 bases are TGTGCCAGCACCATATGGGGGAGCAATCAGCCCCAGCATTTT. This sequence encodes CASTIWGSNQPQHF.

The V gene is TRBV7-9, the J gene TRBJ2-7; D possibly corresponds to TRBD1 (5 bases). Germline CDR1 reads SEHNR; CDR2 reads FQNEAQ (reference sequence). Trimming removed 4 bases from V and 5 bases from J, with 15 bases in between. The CDR3 loop spans 14 amino acids. The CDR3 DNA reads as TGTGCCAGCAGCTCGACCCAGGGTTTCAACGAGCAGTACTTC. Protein: CASSSTQGFNEQYF.

V usage is TRBV20-1 and J usage is TRBJ1-1; a weak D match, TRBD1 (6 bases). CDR1 and CDR2 from the germline V gene are DFQATT and SNEGSKA (reference sequence). The CDR3 totals 11 residues. Between the trimmed V and J ends, which lost 7 bases and 5 bases, there was a span of 11 bases. In nucleotides, the CDR3 is TGCAGTGTTGGGGGCCGGACTGAAGCTTTCTTT. Encoded protein: CSVGGRTEAFF.

The V and J genes are TRBV2 and TRBJ2-7; TRBD1 aligns across 9 bases. Germline CDR1 SNHLY, CDR2 FYNNEI. V dropped 2 bases and J dropped 1; count of bases not matched to a gene: 3. The CDR3 runs 15 residues. The DNA of the CDR3 is TGTGCCAGCAGTGAAAGGGACAGGGTTTCCTACGAGCAGTACTTC. As protein: CASSERDRVSYEQYF. Complete variable domain (other parts from reference TRBV2 and TRBJ2-7): EPEVTQTPSHQVTQMGQEVILRCVPISNHLYFYWYRQILGQKVEFLVSFYNNEISEKSEIFDDQFSVERPDGSNFTLKIRSTKLEDSAMYFCASSERDRVSYEQYFGPGTRLTVT.

The V and J genes are TRBV5-1 and TRBJ2-5, with TRBD2 identical over 10 bases. The DNA end is a closer match to TRBJ2-7, so the J assignment may be wrong. This CDR3 has 16 residues. Per germline, CDR1 SGHRS and CDR2 YFSETQ. CDR3 region: CASSLGGTSVAYEQYF. The CDR3 DNA reads TGCGCCAGCAGCCTGGGTGGGACTAGCGTTGCCTACGAGCAGTACTTC.

V usage is TRBV6-1 and J usage is TRBJ1-4; 7 bases align to TRBD1. The germline gives CDR1 MNHNS, CDR2 SASEGT. The CDR3 runs to 13 residues. After removal of 10 bases from V and 7 bases from J, the junction contained 9 bases not matched to a gene. The CDR3 sequence: CATQTGDIEKLFF. The CDR3 region has the DNA TGTGCCACCCAAACAGGGGATATTGAAAAACTGTTTTTT.